This entry lists 21 T cell receptor beta chains sequenced from one sample in a study of Ad26.COV2.S vaccination and SARS-CoV-2 variants. Libraries were prepared by immunoSEQ multiplex PCR; TCRdb keeps only in-frame clonotypes and omits some of them. Of 430,000 or so clones in the sample, 75% to 95% were seen once. The sample's treatment: around 19 received Ad26.COV2.S at low or high dose, single or two shots; several received placebo; per-sample allocation not given. Vaccine and placebo recipients were sampled on day 63 after the first injection. Material: peripheral blood, obtained in a trial of Ad26.COV2.S vaccine versus placebo. These TCRs come from a person aged 18-60 years who received the Ad26.COV2.S COVID-19 vaccine or a placebo.

The chain recombines TRBV4-1 with TRBJ2-1; 11 nucleotides match TRBD1. Per the germline V gene, CDR1 is MGHRA and CDR2 is YSYEKL. The V segment lost 4 bases and the J segment 4 bases; nucleotides outside the gene matches: 9. The CDR3 is 17 amino acids. CDR3 region: CASSRGQGAPAYNEQFF. DNA of the CDR3: TGCGCCAGCAGCCGTGGACAGGGGGCACCCGCTTACAATGAGCAGTTCTTC.

This clone was seen once. The chain recombines TRBV19 with TRBJ2-1, with 8 bases aligning to TRBD2. The CDR3 covers 18 residues. The germline V gene encodes CDR1 LNHDA and CDR2 SQIVND (reference sequence). V shed 1 base and J 6 bases; nucleotides not matched to a gene: 14. The CDR3 protein is CASSIVTSAEVLFNEQFF. Written as DNA, the CDR3 is TGTGCCAGTAGTATAGTGACTAGCGCGGAGGTTCTTTTCAATGAGCAGTTCTTC.

This clone appeared once. Mismatch with germline at one junction end may stem from a read error. This rearrangement joins TRBV5-8 to TRBJ2-7; TRBD1 agrees at 9 bases. The CDR3 extends over 14 amino acids. Germline-derived CDR1 and CDR2 are SGHTS and YDEGEE. CDR3 in amino acids: CASSTGTGTLEQCF. The DNA of the CDR3 is TGTGCCAGCAGCACGGGGACAGGGACGCTCGAGCAGTGCTTC.

This clone came up a few times. The genes are TRBV18 and TRBJ2-7, with D perhaps given as TRBD1 or TRBD2 (5 bases each). Trimming took off 6 bases at V and 4 bases at J, with 7 bases between the two ends. The CDR3 extends over 11 amino acids. Germline CDR1 is KGHSH and CDR2 is LQKENI. For the CDR3, the DNA is TGTGCCAGCTCCGAGGGGTACGAGCAGTACTTC. Translated: CASSEGYEQYF.

The genes are TRBV3-1 (or the pseudogene TRBV3-2) and TRBJ1-3; D is uncertain. Per germline, CDR1 LGHDT and CDR2 YNNKEL (reference sequence). The CDR3 length is 14 residues. V was shortened by 1 base and J by 2 bases, with 6 bases between the two germline ends. The CDR3 DNA sequence: TGTGCCAGCAGCCAAGGCATAACTGGAAACACCATATATTTT. Translation gives CASSQGITGNTIYF.

CDR3 amino acids: CASSQEDWASSSYNSPLHF. CDR3 nucleotide sequence: TGTGCCAGCAGCCAAGAGGACTGGGCCTCAAGCTCCTATAATTCACCCCTCCACTTT. The gene calls are TRBV4-2 and TRBJ1-6; D gene unclear. Germline V gene data show CDR1 as LGHNA and CDR2 as YNFKEQ. This CDR3 is built from 19 residues. The V gene lost 0 bases and the J gene lost 0 bases, with 15 bases spanning the gap.

This chain joins TRBV5-1 and TRBJ2-7; 10 nucleotides align to TRBD2. The CDR3 is made up of 15 amino acids. The germline CDR1 and CDR2 sequences are SGHRS and YFSETQ. Trimming cost V 4 bases and J 6 bases; bases outside gene matches: 10. The CDR3 nucleotides are TGCGCCAGCAGCCCACTAGCGGGACCTCTTGGCGAGCAGTACTTC. This codes for CASSPLAGPLGEQYF.

The CDR3: CASKADWANQPQHF. As DNA, the CDR3 is TGTGCCAGTAAGGCAGATTGGGCCAATCAGCCCCAGCATTTT. The V call is TRBV19, the J call TRBJ1-5; no definite D call. V was pared by 7 bases and J by 3 bases, with 13 bases between. There are 14 residues in the CDR3. In germline, CDR1 is LNHDA, CDR2 SQIVND (reference sequence).

This clone was detected only once. CDR3 nucleotide sequence: TGTGCCAGCAGTAGTCAAGTTGGGGCCAACGTCCTGACTTTC. It codes for CASSSQVGANVLTF. The rearrangement uses TRBV28 and TRBJ2-6; D gene ambiguous. V lost 5 bases to trimming and J lost 3 bases, with 8 bases between them. Germline values: CDR1 MDHEN, CDR2 SYDVKM. CDR3 length: 14 amino acids.

V usage is TRBV18 and J usage is TRBJ1-5; 7 bases line up with TRBD1. Trimming cost V 0 bases and J 6 bases; bases outside gene matches: 5. CDR3 length equals 15 residues. Looked up from germline, CDR1 is KGHSH and CDR2 is LQKENI. The CDR3 nucleotides are TGTGCCAGCTCACCACCCAGGGGGTCCGGTCAGCCCCAGCATTTT. This sequence encodes CASSPPRGSGQPQHF.

V and J are TRBV7-6 and TRBJ2-1, with unresolved D. Germline lookup yields CDR1 SGHVS and CDR2 FNYEAQ. V dropped 1 base and J dropped 0 bases, with 13 bases sitting between them. The CDR3 has 17 residues. CDR3 DNA sequence: TGTGCCAGCAGCTTAGGTAGGGCCGCCAGCTCCTACAATGAGCAGTTCTTC. Residues: CASSLGRAASSYNEQFF. The full variable domain, with the rest looked up from reference TRBV7-6 and TRBJ2-1, is GAGVSQSPRYKVTKRGQDVALRCDPISGHVSLYWYRQALGQGPEFLTYFNYEAQQDKSGLPNDRFSAERPEGSISTLTIQRTEQRDSAMYRCASSLGRAASSYNEQFFGPGTRLTVL.

The rearrangement joins TRBV1 to TRBJ2-7. TRBV1 is designated a pseudogene. There are 13 residues in the CDR3. The CDR3 loop is CTSSQVTYYEQYF. The DNA of the CDR3 is TGCACCAGCAGCCAAGTGACCTACTACGAGCAGTACTTC.

For the CDR3, the DNA is TGTGCCAGCAGCTTTATCGTGGTTTCAGATTACGAGCAGTACTTC. Its protein is CASSFIVVSDYEQYF. The chain is built from TRBV11-2 and TRBJ2-7; D ambiguous. V lost 3 bases, J lost 4 bases, and 16 bases lay in between. CDR3 size: 15 residues. CDR1 is SGHAT and CDR2 is FQNNGV in the germline V gene. Based on the CDR3 plus reference TRBV11-2 and TRBJ2-7, the full variable domain is EAGVAQSPRYKIIEKRQSVAFWCNPISGHATLYWYQQILGQGPKLLIQFQNNGVVDDSQLPKDRFSAERLKGVDSTLKIQPAKLEDSAVYLCASSFIVVSDYEQYFGPGTRLTVT.

In this sample, this clone turned up once. V is TRBV11-3 and J is TRBJ2-2, with D perhaps TRBD1 (6 bases). Germline-derived CDR1 and CDR2 are SGHNT and YENEEA. V lost 5 bases to trimming and J lost 6 bases, with 13 bases between them. The CDR3 spans 14 residues. In DNA, the CDR3 is TGTGCCAGCAGCACCCATCGGACAGCCGGGGAGCTGTTTTTT. Its protein is CASSTHRTAGELFF.

This chain joins TRBV6-5 and TRBJ2-3; D gene unclear. V was pared by 4 bases and J by 1 base, with 15 bases between. Germline CDR1 reads MNHEY; CDR2 reads SVGAGI. The CDR3 spans 16 residues. This chain's CDR3 is CASSSRFFGGTDTQYF. In DNA, the CDR3 is TGTGCCAGCAGTTCGCGGTTTTTTGGGGGCACAGATACGCAGTATTTT.

The gene calls are TRBV9 and TRBJ2-7; tentatively, D is TRBD2 (5 bases). There are 13 residues in the CDR3. Germline-derived CDR1 and CDR2 are SGDLS and YYNGEE. Trimming cost V 3 bases and J 0 bases, with 7 bases left between them. CDR3 in amino acids: CASSGDYSYEQYF. The CDR3 coding sequence is TGTGCCAGCAGCGGTGACTACTCCTACGAGCAGTACTTC.

This clone has more than one count but fewer than ten. The V and J genes are TRBV5-1 and TRBJ1-2; the D gene is possibly TRBD1 (5 bases). Trimming removed 0 bases from V and 2 bases from J, with 8 bases in between. The V gene's germline CDR1 is SGHRS and CDR2 YFSETQ. The CDR3 has 14 amino acids. The CDR3 reads CASSLDWGNYGYTF. For the CDR3, the DNA is TGCGCCAGCAGCTTGGATTGGGGGAACTATGGCTACACCTTC.

CDR3 region: CASSLGSGRGTYNEQFF. The CDR3 DNA sequence: TGTGCCAGCAGCTTAGGGAGCGGGAGGGGAACCTACAATGAGCAGTTCTTC. The chain is built from TRBV7-9 and TRBJ2-1, with TRBD2 matching over 10 bases. Germline values: CDR1 SEHNR, CDR2 FQNEAQ (reference sequence). This CDR3 has 17 amino acids. V shed 1 base and J 2 bases; nucleotides not matched to a gene: 5.

This CDR3 reads CASSVRDREDNEQFF. For the CDR3, the DNA is TGTGCCAGCAGCGTCAGGGACAGAGAGGACAATGAGCAGTTCTTC. J is TRBJ2-1 and V is TRBV9, with 7 bases aligning to TRBD1. CDR1 and CDR2 from the germline V gene are SGDLS and YYNGEE. The CDR3 totals 15 residues. The J segment lost 5 bases and the V segment lost 2 bases, leaving 7 bases of the junction unmatched. The full variable domain, with the rest looked up from reference TRBV9 and TRBJ2-1, is DSGVTQTPKHLITATGQRVTLRCSPRSGDLSVYWYQQSLDQGLQFLIQYYNGEERAKGNILERFSAQQFPDLHSELNLSSLELGDSALYFCASSVRDREDNEQFFGPGTRLTVL.

This clone is a singleton in its sample. The chain couples TRBV18 to TRBJ2-1; the match to TRBD2 covers 7 bases. The CDR3 covers 15 residues. V dropped 6 bases and J dropped 0; count of bases not matched to a gene: 5. Germline V gene sequence: CDR1 KGHSH, CDR2 LQKENI. The CDR3 bases are TGTGCCAGCTCCGCGGGAGAGAGCTCCTACAATGAGCAGTTCTTC. This gives the protein CASSAGESSYNEQFF.

The rearrangement links TRBV9 to TRBJ2-3; maybe TRBD2 (6 bases). Trimming stripped 0 bases from V and 1 base from J, with 9 bases between. This CDR3 comprises 15 residues. Germline loops: CDR1 SGDLS, CDR2 YYNGEE. The CDR3 DNA sequence: TGTGCCAGCAGCGTAGCGGGGGAGGGCACAGATACGCAGTATTTT. It is translated as CASSVAGEGTDTQYF.